These T cell receptor beta chains were read from a single sample in a study of blood T cell repertoires in COVID-19. Repertoires were generated with immunoSEQ multiplex PCR, while TCRdb's copy carries only in-frame clones and drops some. Of some 150,000 clones listed, roughly 88% are singletons. Material: peripheral blood. Receptors originate from a woman aged 55-70 years with COVID-19, enrolled during active disease. CDR3s include the opening cysteine and the closing phenylalanine or tryptophan. Fields, in order: V gene, J gene, clone size, D gene, CDR3 DNA, CDR3 protein. A D gene is named only where the DNA matches it firmly. Rows may omit the clone size; those that give it use once, few, many or a size class.

>TRBV19|TRBJ1-5|-|TRBD1
TGTGCCAGTAGTAACGGACAGGGAGTAAATCAGCCCCAGCATTTT
CASSNGQGVNQPQHF
>TRBV18|TRBJ2-5|once|TRBD2
TGTGCCAGCTCACCTCCACGGGGGGGCGCGCACCAAGAGACCCAGTACTTC
CASSPPRGGAHQETQYF
>TRBV15|TRBJ2-5|-|-
TGTGCCACCAGCAGAGATAAGAACAGGCGACAAGAGACCCAGTACTTC
CATSRDKNRRQETQYF
>TRBV6-5|TRBJ2-1|-|TRBD1
TGTGCCAGCAGTTACACTCAGGGGGACAATGAGCAGTTCTTC
CASSYTQGDNEQFF
>TRBV5-6|TRBJ2-5|-|TRBD1
TGTGCCAGCAGCTCAAAACAGGGGCGGGAGACCCAGTACTTC
CASSSKQGRETQYF
>TRBV7-2|TRBJ1-2|few|-
TGTGCCAGCAGCCCCGAAGGGGGTAACTATGGCTACACCTTC
CASSPEGGNYGYTF
>TRBV7-2|TRBJ1-1|-|TRBD1
TGTGCCAGCAGCTTAGCGGGGGTACAGGGGGCTCTAAACACTGAAGCTTTCTTT
CASSLAGVQGALNTEAFF
>TRBV19|TRBJ1-5|-|-
TGTGCCAGCCGGACAGTCGACAATCAGCCCCAGCATTTT
CASRTVDNQPQHF
>TRBV7-2|TRBJ1-5|-|-
TGTGCCAGCAGCCGGACAGAGTACAATCAGCCCCAGCATTTT
CASSRTEYNQPQHF
>TRBV5-1|TRBJ2-7|-|-
TGCGCCAGCAGCTCCGTGTCCGGGTTAGTCTACGAGCAGTACTTC
CASSSVSGLVYEQYF
>TRBV25-1|TRBJ1-1|-|TRBD1
TGTGCCAGCAGTGAATTGCAGGGGGAATACACTGAAGCTTTCTTT
CASSELQGEYTEAFF
>TRBV23-1|TRBJ2-3|-|TRBD2
TGCGCCAGCAGACCCGGGACTAGCGGGGGGGCCCGGGATACGCAGTATTTT
CASRPGTSGGARDTQYF
>TRBV7-3|TRBJ2-1|once|-
TGTGCCAGCAGCTTCCTGGCAGGGCCCTACAATGAGCAGTTCTTC
CASSFLAGPYNEQFF
>TRBV27|TRBJ2-7|-|-
TGTGCCAGCAGTCAGCCCACCGGGACAACATACGAGCAGTACTTC
CASSQPTGTTYEQYF
>TRBV7-6|TRBJ1-1|-|-
TGTGCCAGCAGCTTAGAGGCCGCTCGCGGAAAGGGGTGGGCCACTGAAGCTTTCTTT
CASSLEAARGKGWATEAFF
>TRBV4-1|TRBJ2-7|-|-
TGCGCCAGCAGCCAAGGGTTGAGGGGGAGTGCCCACGAGCAGTACTTC
CASSQGLRGSAHEQYF
>TRBV19|TRBJ2-7|-|TRBD1
TGTGCCAGTAGCCAGACAGGGGGCGAGACCTACGAGCAGTACTTC
CASSQTGGETYEQYF
>TRBV15|TRBJ2-5|-|-
TGTGCCACCAGCAGGGTGGCAGGGGCTGAGACCCAGTACTTC
CATSRVAGAETQYF
>TRBV5-1|TRBJ2-1|-|-
TGCGCCAGCAGCTCCCGGGGGGCGGATGAGCAGTTCTTC
CASSSRGADEQFF
>TRBV6-6|TRBJ1-2|-|TRBD1
TGTGCCAGCAGTCGTCGTCGCGGACAGGCCATACTCTATAGTGGCTACACCTTC
CASSRRRGQAILYSGYTF
>TRBV4-1|TRBJ2-1|-|-
TGCGCCAGCAGCCAAGAGAGGAGCCGGGACTCCAATGAGCAGTTCTTC
CASSQERSRDSNEQFF
>TRBV28|TRBJ1-3|-|-
TGTGCCAGCAGTTCAGGGATCGAGATCGGAAACACCATATATTTT
CASSSGIEIGNTIYF
>TRBV6-4|TRBJ1-1|-|TRBD1
TGTGCCAGCAGTGACCTAAGGACAGGGGGATCGGTCACTGAAGCTTTCTTT
CASSDLRTGGSVTEAFF
>TRBV11-2|TRBJ2-5|once|TRBD2
TGTGCCAGCAGCTGGTTAGCGGGGGGGCGGGAGACCCAGTACTTC
CASSWLAGGRETQYF
>TRBV5-1|TRBJ1-2|-|-
TGCGCCAGCAGGGCAGGACACCAGGACTATGGCTACACCTTC
CASRAGHQDYGYTF
>TRBV5-8|TRBJ1-4|-|-
TGTGCCAGCAGCTCGGACGCGGGGAGTAATGAAAAACTGTTTTTT
CASSSDAGSNEKLFF
>TRBV14|TRBJ2-1|-|TRBD2
TGTGCCAGCAGCCAAGATGGTAGCGGGGGGACCAATGAGCAGTTCTTC
CASSQDGSGGTNEQFF
>TRBV13|TRBJ1-1|-|-
TGTGCCAGCAGCTTACGTCGAGATATCACTGAAGCTTTCTTT
CASSLRRDITEAFF
>TRBV9|TRBJ2-3|-|-
TGTGCCAGCAGCGGGAGGGAGCTAGATAGCACAGATACGCAGTATTTT
CASSGRELDSTDTQYF
>TRBV7-3|TRBJ1-2|few|TRBD1
TGTGCCAGCAGTCCCACAGGGGCCGATGGCTACACCTTC
CASSPTGADGYTF
>TRBV9|TRBJ2-3|-|TRBD1
TGTGCCAGCAGCCCTGGACAGGCGAGCACAGATACGCAGTATTTT
CASSPGQASTDTQYF
>TRBV2|TRBJ1-5|-|TRBD1
TGTGCCAGCAGTGAAGACAGGGGCTATAGCAATCAGCCCCAGCATTTT
CASSEDRGYSNQPQHF
>TRBV11-2|TRBJ1-2|-|-
TGTGCCAGCAGCTTAGCGCCAGCGCCCCTTAACTATGGCTACACCTTC
CASSLAPAPLNYGYTF
>TRBV3-1/TRBV3-2|TRBJ2-3|-|-
TGTGCCAGCAGCCAAGGAGTGGATACGCAGTATTTT
CASSQGVDTQYF
>TRBV27|TRBJ1-1|-|-
TGTGCCAGCAGTTACTCAGGGTACACTGAAGCTTTCTTT
CASSYSGYTEAFF
>TRBV24-1|TRBJ2-1|-|-
TGTGCCACCAGTGACCCCACAGGGGGGGGCAATGAGCAGTTCTTC
CATSDPTGGGNEQFF
>TRBV19|TRBJ1-5|-|-
TGTGCCAGTAGTATACTCCCAGCGGGGAGCAATCAGCCCCAGCATTTT
CASSILPAGSNQPQHF
>TRBV2|TRBJ1-5|-|-
TGTGCCAGCAGAGGTCCAGGGTTAGATCAGCCCCAGCATTTT
CASRGPGLDQPQHF
>TRBV6-5|TRBJ1-5|-|-
TGTGCCAGCAGTTCCGGGGGACGAAGGCCCCAGCATTTT
CASSSGGRRPQHF
>TRBV6-4|TRBJ2-1|-|-
TGTGCCAGCAGTGAGGCGGGGGCCTCCTACAATGAGCAGTTCTTC
CASSEAGASYNEQFF
>TRBV9|TRBJ1-2|-|-
TGTGCCAGCAGCGTAGTCGGGGGGCGCGCCTATGGCTACACCTTC
CASSVVGGRAYGYTF
>TRBV4-2|TRBJ1-2|-|-
TGTGCCAGCAGCCAAGGACAGGACCTTGGCTACACCTTC
CASSQGQDLGYTF
>TRBV20-1|TRBJ2-1|-|TRBD2
TGCAGTGCTAGTATAGGTAGCGGGGGGTACAATGAGCAGTTCTTC
CSASIGSGGYNEQFF
>TRBV24-1|TRBJ2-1|-|-
TGTGCCACCAGTGATCAGCCTCGACAGCGCAATGAGCAGTTCTTC
CATSDQPRQRNEQFF